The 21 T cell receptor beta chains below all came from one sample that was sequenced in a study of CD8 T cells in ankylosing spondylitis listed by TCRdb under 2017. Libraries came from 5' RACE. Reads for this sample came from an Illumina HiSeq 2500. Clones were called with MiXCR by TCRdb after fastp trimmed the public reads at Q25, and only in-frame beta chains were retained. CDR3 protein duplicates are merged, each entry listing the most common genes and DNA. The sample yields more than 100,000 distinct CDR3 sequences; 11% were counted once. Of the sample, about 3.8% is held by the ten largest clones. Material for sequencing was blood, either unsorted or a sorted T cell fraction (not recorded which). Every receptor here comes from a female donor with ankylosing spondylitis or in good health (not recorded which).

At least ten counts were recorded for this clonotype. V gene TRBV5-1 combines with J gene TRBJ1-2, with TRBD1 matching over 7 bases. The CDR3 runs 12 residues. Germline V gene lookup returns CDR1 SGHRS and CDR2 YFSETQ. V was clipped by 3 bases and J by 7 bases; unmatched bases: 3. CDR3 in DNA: TGCGCCAGCAGCTCAGGACAGGCTGGCTACACCTTC. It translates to CASSSGQAGYTF.

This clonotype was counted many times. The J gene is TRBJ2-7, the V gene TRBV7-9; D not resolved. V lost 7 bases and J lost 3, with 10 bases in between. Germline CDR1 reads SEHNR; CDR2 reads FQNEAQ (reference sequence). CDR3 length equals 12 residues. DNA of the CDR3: TGTGCCAGCACCTCCCGAGGCTACGAGCAGTACTTC. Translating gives CASTSRGYEQYF.

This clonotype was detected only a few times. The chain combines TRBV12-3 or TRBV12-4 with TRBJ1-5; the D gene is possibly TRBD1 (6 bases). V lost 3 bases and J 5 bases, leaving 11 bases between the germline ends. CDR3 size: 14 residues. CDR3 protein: CASSFEAGDQPQHF. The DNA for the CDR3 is TGTGCCAGCAGTTTTGAGGCAGGGGATCAGCCCCAGCATTTT.

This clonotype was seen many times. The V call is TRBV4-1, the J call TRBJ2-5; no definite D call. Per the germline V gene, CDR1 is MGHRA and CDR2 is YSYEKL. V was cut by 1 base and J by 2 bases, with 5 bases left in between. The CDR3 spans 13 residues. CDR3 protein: CASSQVSQETQYF. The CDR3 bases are TGCGCCAGCAGCCAAGTGTCTCAAGAGACCCAGTACTTC.

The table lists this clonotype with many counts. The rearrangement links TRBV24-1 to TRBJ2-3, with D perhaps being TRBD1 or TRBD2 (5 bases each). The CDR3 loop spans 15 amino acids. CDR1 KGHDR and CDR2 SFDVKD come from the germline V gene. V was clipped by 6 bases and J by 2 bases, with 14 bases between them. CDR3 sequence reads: CATSSRGRVTDTQYF. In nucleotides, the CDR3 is TGTGCCACCAGTTCGAGGGGCCGAGTCACAGATACGCAGTATTTT.

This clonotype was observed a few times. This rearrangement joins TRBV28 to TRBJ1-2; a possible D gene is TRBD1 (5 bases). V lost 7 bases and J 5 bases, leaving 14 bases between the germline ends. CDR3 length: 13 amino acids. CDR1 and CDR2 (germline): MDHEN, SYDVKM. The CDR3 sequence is CASNSGDSYGYTF. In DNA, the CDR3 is TGTGCCAGCAACTCGGGGGACTCGTATGGCTACACCTTC.

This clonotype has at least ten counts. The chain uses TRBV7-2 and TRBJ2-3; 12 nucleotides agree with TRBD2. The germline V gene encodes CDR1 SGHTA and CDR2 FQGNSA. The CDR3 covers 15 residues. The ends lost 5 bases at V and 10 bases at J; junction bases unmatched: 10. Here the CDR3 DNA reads TGTGCCAGCAGCACCGGACTAGCGGGAAAAGGTGCGCAGTATTTT. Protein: CASSTGLAGKGAQYF. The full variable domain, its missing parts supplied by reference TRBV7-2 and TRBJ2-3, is GAGVSQSPSNKVTEKGKDVELRCDPISGHTALYWYRQSLGQGLEFLIYFQGNSAPDKSGLPSDRFSAERTGGSVSTLTIQRTQQEDSAVYLCASSTGLAGKGAQYFGPGTRLTVL.

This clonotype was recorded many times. The CDR3 protein is CASSSRPRGETQYF. DNA of the CDR3: TGTGCCAGCAGCTCGAGGCCCCGAGGGGAGACCCAGTACTTC. The chain joins TRBV7-6 to TRBJ2-5, with D possibly matching TRBD2 (5 bases). Germline CDR1 and CDR2: SGHVS and FNYEAQ. The V end lost 4 bases, the J end lost 5 bases, and 14 bases lay between the germline ends. The CDR3 has 14 residues.

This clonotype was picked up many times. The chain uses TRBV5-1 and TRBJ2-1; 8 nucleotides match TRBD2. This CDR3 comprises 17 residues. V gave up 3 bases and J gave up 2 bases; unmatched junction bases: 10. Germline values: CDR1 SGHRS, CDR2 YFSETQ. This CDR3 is CASSSFPLSGTYNEQFF. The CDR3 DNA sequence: TGCGCCAGCAGCTCCTTCCCCCTTAGCGGGACCTACAATGAGCAGTTCTTC.

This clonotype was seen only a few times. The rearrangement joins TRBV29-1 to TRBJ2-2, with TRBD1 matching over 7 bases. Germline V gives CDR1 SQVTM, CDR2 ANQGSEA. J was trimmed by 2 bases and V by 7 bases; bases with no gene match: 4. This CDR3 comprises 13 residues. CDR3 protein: CSAGTANTGELFF. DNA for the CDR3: TGCAGCGCCGGGACAGCCAACACCGGGGAGCTGTTTTTT.

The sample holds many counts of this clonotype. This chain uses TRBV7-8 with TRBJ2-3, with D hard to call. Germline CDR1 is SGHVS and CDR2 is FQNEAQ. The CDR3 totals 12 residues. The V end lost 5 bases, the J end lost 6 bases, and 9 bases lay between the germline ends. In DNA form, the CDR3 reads TGTGCCAGCAGCCCGGTGTCTGATACGCAGTATTTT. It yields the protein CASSPVSDTQYF.

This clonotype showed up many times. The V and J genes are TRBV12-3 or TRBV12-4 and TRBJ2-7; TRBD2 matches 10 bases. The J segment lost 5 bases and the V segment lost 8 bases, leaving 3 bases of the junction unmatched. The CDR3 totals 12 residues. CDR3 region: CASSLAGDEQYF. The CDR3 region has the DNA TGTGCCAGCTCCCTAGCGGGAGACGAGCAGTACTTC.

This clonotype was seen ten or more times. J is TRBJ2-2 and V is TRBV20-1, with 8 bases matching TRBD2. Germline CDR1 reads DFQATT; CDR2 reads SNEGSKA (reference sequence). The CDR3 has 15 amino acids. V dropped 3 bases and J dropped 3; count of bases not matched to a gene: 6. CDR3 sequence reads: CSASGRALDTGELFF. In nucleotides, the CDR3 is TGCAGTGCTAGCGGGAGGGCCCTCGACACCGGGGAGCTGTTTTTT.

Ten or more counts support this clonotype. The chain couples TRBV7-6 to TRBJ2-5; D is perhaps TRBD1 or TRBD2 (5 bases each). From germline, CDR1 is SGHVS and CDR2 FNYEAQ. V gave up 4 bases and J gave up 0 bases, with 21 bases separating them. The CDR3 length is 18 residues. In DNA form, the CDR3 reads TGTGCCAGCAGCTCCGGGGACGGGAACTACGAATACCAAGAGACCCAGTACTTC. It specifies CASSSGDGNYEYQETQYF.

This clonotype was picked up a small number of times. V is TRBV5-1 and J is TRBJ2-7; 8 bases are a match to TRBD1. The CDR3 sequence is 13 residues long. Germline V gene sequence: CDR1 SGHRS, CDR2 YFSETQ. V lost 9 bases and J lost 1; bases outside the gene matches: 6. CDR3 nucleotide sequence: TGCGCCACCCCCCAGGGGGCTTCCTACGAGCAGTACTTC. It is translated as CATPQGASYEQYF. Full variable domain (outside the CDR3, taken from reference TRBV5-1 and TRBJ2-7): KAGVTQTPRYLIKTRGQQVTLSCSPISGHRSVSWYQQTPGQGLQFLFEYFSETQRNKGNFPGRFSGRQFSNSRSEMNVSTLELGDSALYLCATPQGASYEQYFGPGTRLTVT.

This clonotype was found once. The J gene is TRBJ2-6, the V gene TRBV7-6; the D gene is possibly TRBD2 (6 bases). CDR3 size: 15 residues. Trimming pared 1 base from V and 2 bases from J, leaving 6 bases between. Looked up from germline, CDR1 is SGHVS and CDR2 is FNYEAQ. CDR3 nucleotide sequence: TGTGCCAGCAGCTTAGGGGGGGCTGGGGCCAACGTCCTGACTTTC. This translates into CASSLGGAGANVLTF.

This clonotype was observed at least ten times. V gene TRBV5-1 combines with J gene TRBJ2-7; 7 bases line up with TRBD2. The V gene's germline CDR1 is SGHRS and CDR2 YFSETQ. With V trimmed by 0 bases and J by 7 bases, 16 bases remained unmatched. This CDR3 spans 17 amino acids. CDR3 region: CASSLVGLTGGPTEQYF. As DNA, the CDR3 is TGCGCCAGCAGCTTGGTCGGTTTGACGGGAGGCCCAACTGAGCAGTACTTC.

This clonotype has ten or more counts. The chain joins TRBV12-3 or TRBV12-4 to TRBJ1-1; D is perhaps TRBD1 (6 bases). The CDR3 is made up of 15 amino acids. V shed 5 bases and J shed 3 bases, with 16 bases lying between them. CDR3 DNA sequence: TGTGCCAGCAGTCACGACACAGGGCGGGACACTGAAGCTTTCTTT. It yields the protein CASSHDTGRDTEAFF.

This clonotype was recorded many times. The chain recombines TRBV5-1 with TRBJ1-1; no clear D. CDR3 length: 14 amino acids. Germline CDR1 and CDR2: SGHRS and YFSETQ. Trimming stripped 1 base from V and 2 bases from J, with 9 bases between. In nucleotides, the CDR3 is TGCGCCAGCAGCTTGTGGTCCCGAAACACTGAAGCTTTCTTT. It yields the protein CASSLWSRNTEAFF. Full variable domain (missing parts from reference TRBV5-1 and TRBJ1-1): KAGVTQTPRYLIKTRGQQVTLSCSPISGHRSVSWYQQTPGQGLQFLFEYFSETQRNKGNFPGRFSGRQFSNSRSEMNVSTLELGDSALYLCASSLWSRNTEAFFGQGTRLTVV.

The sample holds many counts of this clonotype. The CDR3 DNA reads TGTGCCAGTAGTATGACTAGCGGGTACAATGAGCAGTTCTTC. This codes for CASSMTSGYNEQFF. The chain is built from TRBV19 and TRBJ2-1; 10 nucleotides agree with TRBD2. The CDR3 spans 14 residues. Looked up from germline, CDR1 is LNHDA and CDR2 is SQIVND (reference sequence). V dropped 3 bases and J dropped 4; count of bases not matched to a gene: 0. The full variable domain, rest sourced from reference TRBV19 and TRBJ2-1, is DGGITQSPKYLFRKEGQNVTLSCEQNLNHDAMYWYRQDPGQGLRLIYYSQIVNDFQKGDIAEGYSVSREKKESFPLTVTSAQKNPTAFYLCASSMTSGYNEQFFGPGTRLTVL.

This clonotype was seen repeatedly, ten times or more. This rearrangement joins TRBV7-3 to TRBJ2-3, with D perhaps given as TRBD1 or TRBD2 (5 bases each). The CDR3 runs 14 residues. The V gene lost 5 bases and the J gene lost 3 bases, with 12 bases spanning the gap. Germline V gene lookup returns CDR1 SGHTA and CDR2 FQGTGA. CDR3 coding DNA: TGTGCCAGCAGCCCCGGGACGCGAACAGATACGCAGTATTTT. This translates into CASSPGTRTDTQYF.